Listed here is a single T cell receptor beta chain. The specificity of this receptor is unknown. Per-base qualities were not stored, and no clone one base away is much larger. RNA was extracted using the RNeasy kit, and roughly 0.45 to 1 microgram was reverse transcribed with random hexamers. The immunoSEQ multiplex PCR assay, covering 54 Vbeta and 13 Jbeta segments, was used to amplify TCR beta CDR3 regions. PCR amplification bias was corrected using a synthetic template baseline for primer optimization and computational correction. Per the source publication's procedure: Reads were annotated to V, D and J genes according to IMGT and were analyzed with immunoSEQ Analyzer, with only productive sequences retained. Clonality was calculated as one minus the Shannon entropy normalized by log2 of the number of productive unique sequences. Public and private clones were assessed among the 100 most prevalent clones of each patient and control. A clone was defined as Susac-specific if it was absent from the healthy and MS cohorts, from over 1,000 published viral clones and from other ImmuneACCESS disease sequences. In TCRdb, the public reads were trimmed at Q25 with fastp and aligned with MiXCR, with productive beta chains retained. Entries that share a CDR3 protein sequence are merged under the most common genes and DNA. TCRdb, not the original authors, processed these V and J calls. The sample records some 110,000 distinct CDR3 sequences, over 85% of which are singletons. The biggest ten clones account for over 0.3% of the sample.

High-throughput TCR beta sequencing profiled peripheral blood CD8+ and CD4+ T cells from healthy donors, Susac syndrome patients and multiple sclerosis patients. Multiple sclerosis controls were treatment-naive patients with stable or active relapsing-remitting disease fulfilling revised McDonald criteria. Bulk CD8+ and CD4+ T cells were purified by magnetic negative isolation, whereas CD8+ TEMRA cells were enriched by FACS. Blood was collected in EDTA tubes and processed within 24 hours, with PBMCs isolated through density gradient centrifugation. PBMCs intended for TCR sequencing were cryopreserved in liquid nitrogen and thawed later in a water bath at 37 degrees C. Purity of sorted or isolated CD4+, CD8+ and CD8+ TEMRA cells was at least 90%. The sample originates from a study of CD8 T cells in Susac syndrome (dated by TCRdb to 2018 to 2020). In terms of the full investigation: The study used repertoire sequencing to test whether antigen drove CD8+ T cell activation and differentiation in Susac syndrome. Clonality of the CD8+ T cell repertoire was compared between over 10 healthy donors, around 14 Susac syndrome patients and about 15 multiple sclerosis patients. Broader findings and caveats from the paper: The number of individuals in the TCR sequencing and HLA analysis was acknowledged as relatively small.

The sequencing sample was made of CD8+ T cells from PBMCs. This sequence originates from a human donor with multiple sclerosis.

The CDR3 loop reads CASSPYADTQYF. The nucleotides read TGTGCCAGCAGCCCATATGCAGATACGCAGTATTTT. The rearrangement joined TRBV7-9 to TRBJ2-3; the D gene cannot be named for sure. Taken from cysteine to phenylalanine, the CDR3 has 12 residues. Solely the CDR3 DNA is kept, with 36 bases framed from the first base. The germline V gene (reference sequence) yields SEHNR for CDR1 and FQNEAQ for CDR2. V is pared back by 5 bases and J by 4 bases, with 7 bases lying between the germline termini. The full variable domain, with segments outside the CDR3 supplied by the reference TRBV7-9 and TRBJ2-3 proteins, appears as DTGVSQNPRHKITKRGQNVTFRCDPISEHNRLYWYRQTLGQGPEFLTYFQNEAQLEKSRLLSDRFSAERPKGSFSTLEIQRTEQGDSAMYLCASSPYADTQYFGPGTRLTVL.